This is a list of T cell receptor beta chains from one sample in a study of T cells expressing NK-cell markers. No DNA is given; TCRdb re-called the 5' RACE reads and lists each CDR3 protein once. Here the sample table reports some 410,000 distinct CDR3 sequences. Sequenced input: blood T cells: a sorted CD56 or NKG2C T cell subset, CD4+ or CD8+ T cells, or bulk PBMC T cells (not recorded which). Receptors were obtained from a woman aged 18 to 75 in good health. CDR3s include the opening cysteine and the closing phenylalanine or tryptophan.

CASSPSTGGVSPLHF,TRBV4-3,TRBJ1-6
CASSIDPPTGPYEQYF,TRBV19,TRBJ2-7
CASSLRLAGSDEQFF,TRBV5-4,TRBJ2-1
CATNPGQGEDEQFF,TRBV24-1,TRBJ2-1
CSVAQGLTTDTQYF,TRBV29-1,TRBJ2-3
CASSLVAEHGYTF,TRBV5-1,TRBJ1-2
CASSHLTSGTTRELFF,TRBV9,TRBJ2-2
CASSPDGGTGGTIYF,TRBV4-3,TRBJ1-3
CASSQDPRGVNSPLHF,TRBV11-2,TRBJ1-6
CATSTGRTDTQYF,TRBV15,TRBJ2-3
CASSARDPSSYNEQFF,TRBV7-8,TRBJ2-1
CASSQDALENYNEQFF,TRBV4-3,TRBJ2-1
CSAARYGNEQFF,TRBV20-1,TRBJ2-1
CASTIGGNEQFF,TRBV12-3/TRBV12-4,TRBJ2-1
CASRPSGGGETQYF,TRBV12-3/TRBV12-4,TRBJ2-5
CATSRVGTDTQYF,TRBV24-1,TRBJ2-3
CASSQNNEQFF,TRBV4-1,TRBJ2-1
CSAMGPGQGIVGELFF,TRBV20-1,TRBJ2-2
CASSQLPPQGSPLHF,TRBV4-3,TRBJ1-6
CASSLPTSGRPSTDTQYF,TRBV11-2,TRBJ2-3
CASSQDRADQPQHF,TRBV7-2,TRBJ1-5
CASSPSLGGSNQPQHF,TRBV6-1,TRBJ1-5
CSVPSQVGTPLNYGYTF,TRBV29-1,TRBJ1-2
CASSPTRTQDLWEQYF,TRBV28,TRBJ2-7
CAWALLGQSSYNEQFF,TRBV30,TRBJ2-1
CASSIGGRGLWAEAFF,TRBV19,TRBJ1-1
CASSYDREGETQYF,TRBV6-5,TRBJ2-5
CASSPTSTGINQPQHF,TRBV19,TRBJ1-5
CASANAYQLAGTGELFF,TRBV5-1,TRBJ2-2
CGSSQGTYEQYF,TRBV5-1,TRBJ2-7
CSVKSGTSNTGELFF,TRBV29-1,TRBJ2-2
CASSLGRQARPDGYTF,TRBV7-9,TRBJ1-2
CAISESSGQGPVETQYF,TRBV10-3,TRBJ2-5
CSASSPSGTRRPTDTQYF,TRBV20-1,TRBJ2-3
CASSSGRVKNIQYF,TRBV7-2,TRBJ2-4
CASSWGQATEAFF,TRBV12-3/TRBV12-4,TRBJ1-1
CASSPRPQETQYF,TRBV12-3/TRBV12-4,TRBJ2-5
CASSPDGTTTYEQYF,TRBV5-1,TRBJ2-7
CATSDPSGRSYNEQFF,TRBV24-1,TRBJ2-1
CASSLGANQYNEQFF,TRBV7-3,TRBJ2-1
CSARDLMDGEVSEQFF,TRBV20-1,TRBJ2-1
CASSPQSAGGDTQYF,TRBV7-7,TRBJ2-3
CASSFVRAYYGYTF,TRBV11-2,TRBJ1-2
CASSLVQPQHF,TRBV5-8,TRBJ1-5
CASSLGGTGPSPLHF,TRBV12-3/TRBV12-4,TRBJ1-6
CSARPQTNYGYTF,TRBV20-1,TRBJ1-2
CSARERAVTEAFF,TRBV20-1,TRBJ1-1
CASRRVMETGELFF,TRBV12-3/TRBV12-4,TRBJ2-2
CASSSRTGKDEQFF,TRBV7-9,TRBJ2-1
CSAIRGGNQPQHF,TRBV20-1,TRBJ1-5
CAIRAVGGPGELFF,TRBV10-3,TRBJ2-2
CASSPPGTGVPYGYTF,TRBV18,TRBJ1-2
CASNTLAGGTNTGELFF,TRBV4-3,TRBJ2-2
CANSRSPSYEQYF,TRBV7-2,TRBJ2-7
CASSQDLSSYNEQFF,TRBV4-3,TRBJ2-1
CASSFQRGVADTQYF,TRBV7-2,TRBJ2-3
CSVVAGAKNIQYF,TRBV29-1,TRBJ2-4
CASSQEVNPVSTDTQYF,TRBV4-3,TRBJ2-3
CASSLGGQGIPGNTIYF,TRBV7-2,TRBJ1-3
CASSQGGTPSF,TRBV4-2,TRBJ2-1